Below, one TCR beta chain is given with its context. Antigen unknown. The source of the sample is a study of Graves' ophthalmopathy and Graves' hyperthyroidism. TCR beta CDR3 regions were amplified from RNA transcripts. Investigators did first-round RT-PCR with HTBI primers, then second-round multiplex PCR. One entry per CDR3 protein results from TCRdb running MiXCR on the multiplex PCR reads. The table records 300,000 to 400,000 distinct CDR3 sequences, 15% to 20% of them present only once. Overall study results and limits: Its predictions of ophthalmopathy progression gave the model over 65% sensitivity and 72.22% specificity.

Orbital computed tomography and thyroid ultrasound, along with TRAb, serum thyroxine and clinical symptoms, underpinned diagnosis. The germline CDR1 and CDR2 sequences are DFQATT and SNEGSKA (reference sequence). This CDR3 has 15 amino acids. Sequenced: peripheral blood. The origin of this receptor is an adult man with Graves' ophthalmopathy. The gene calls are TRBV20-1 and TRBJ2-4, with a tentative D call TRBD1 (5 bases). The DNA of the CDR3 is TGCAGCTCATCGCTAGGGGAATTTGGCAAAAACATTCAGTACTTC. It yields the protein CSSSLGEFGKNIQYF.